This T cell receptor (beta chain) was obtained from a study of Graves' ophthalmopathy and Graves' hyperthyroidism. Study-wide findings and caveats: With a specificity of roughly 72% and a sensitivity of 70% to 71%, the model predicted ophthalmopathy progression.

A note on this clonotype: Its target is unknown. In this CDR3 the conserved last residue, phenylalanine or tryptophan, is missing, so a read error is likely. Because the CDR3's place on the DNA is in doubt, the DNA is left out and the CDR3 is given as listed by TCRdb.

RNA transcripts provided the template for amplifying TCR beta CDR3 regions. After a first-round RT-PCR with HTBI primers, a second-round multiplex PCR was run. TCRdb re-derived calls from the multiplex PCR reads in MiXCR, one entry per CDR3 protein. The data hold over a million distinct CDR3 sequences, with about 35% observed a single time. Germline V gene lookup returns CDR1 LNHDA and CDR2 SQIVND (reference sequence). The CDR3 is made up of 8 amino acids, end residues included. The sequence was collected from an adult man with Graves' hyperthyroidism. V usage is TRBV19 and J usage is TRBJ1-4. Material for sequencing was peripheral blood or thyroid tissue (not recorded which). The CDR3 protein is CASRTTGS.